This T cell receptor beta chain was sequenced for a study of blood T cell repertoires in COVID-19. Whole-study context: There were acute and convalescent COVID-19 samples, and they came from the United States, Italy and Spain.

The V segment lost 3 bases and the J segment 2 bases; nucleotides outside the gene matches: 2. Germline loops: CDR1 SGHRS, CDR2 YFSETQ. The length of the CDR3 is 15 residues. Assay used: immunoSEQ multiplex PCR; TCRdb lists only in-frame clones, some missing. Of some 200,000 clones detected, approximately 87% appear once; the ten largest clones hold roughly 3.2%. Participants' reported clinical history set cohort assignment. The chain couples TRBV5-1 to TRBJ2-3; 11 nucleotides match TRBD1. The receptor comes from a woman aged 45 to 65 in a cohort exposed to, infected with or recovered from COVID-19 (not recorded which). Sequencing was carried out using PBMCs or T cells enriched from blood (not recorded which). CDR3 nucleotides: TGCGCCAGCAGCTCGGGACAGGGGGTCACAGATACGCAGTATTTT. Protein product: CASSSGQGVTDTQYF. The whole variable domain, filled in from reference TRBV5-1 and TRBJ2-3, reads KAGVTQTPRYLIKTRGQQVTLSCSPISGHRSVSWYQQTPGQGLQFLFEYFSETQRNKGNFPGRFSGRQFSNSRSEMNVSTLELGDSALYLCASSSGQGVTDTQYFGPGTRLTVL.